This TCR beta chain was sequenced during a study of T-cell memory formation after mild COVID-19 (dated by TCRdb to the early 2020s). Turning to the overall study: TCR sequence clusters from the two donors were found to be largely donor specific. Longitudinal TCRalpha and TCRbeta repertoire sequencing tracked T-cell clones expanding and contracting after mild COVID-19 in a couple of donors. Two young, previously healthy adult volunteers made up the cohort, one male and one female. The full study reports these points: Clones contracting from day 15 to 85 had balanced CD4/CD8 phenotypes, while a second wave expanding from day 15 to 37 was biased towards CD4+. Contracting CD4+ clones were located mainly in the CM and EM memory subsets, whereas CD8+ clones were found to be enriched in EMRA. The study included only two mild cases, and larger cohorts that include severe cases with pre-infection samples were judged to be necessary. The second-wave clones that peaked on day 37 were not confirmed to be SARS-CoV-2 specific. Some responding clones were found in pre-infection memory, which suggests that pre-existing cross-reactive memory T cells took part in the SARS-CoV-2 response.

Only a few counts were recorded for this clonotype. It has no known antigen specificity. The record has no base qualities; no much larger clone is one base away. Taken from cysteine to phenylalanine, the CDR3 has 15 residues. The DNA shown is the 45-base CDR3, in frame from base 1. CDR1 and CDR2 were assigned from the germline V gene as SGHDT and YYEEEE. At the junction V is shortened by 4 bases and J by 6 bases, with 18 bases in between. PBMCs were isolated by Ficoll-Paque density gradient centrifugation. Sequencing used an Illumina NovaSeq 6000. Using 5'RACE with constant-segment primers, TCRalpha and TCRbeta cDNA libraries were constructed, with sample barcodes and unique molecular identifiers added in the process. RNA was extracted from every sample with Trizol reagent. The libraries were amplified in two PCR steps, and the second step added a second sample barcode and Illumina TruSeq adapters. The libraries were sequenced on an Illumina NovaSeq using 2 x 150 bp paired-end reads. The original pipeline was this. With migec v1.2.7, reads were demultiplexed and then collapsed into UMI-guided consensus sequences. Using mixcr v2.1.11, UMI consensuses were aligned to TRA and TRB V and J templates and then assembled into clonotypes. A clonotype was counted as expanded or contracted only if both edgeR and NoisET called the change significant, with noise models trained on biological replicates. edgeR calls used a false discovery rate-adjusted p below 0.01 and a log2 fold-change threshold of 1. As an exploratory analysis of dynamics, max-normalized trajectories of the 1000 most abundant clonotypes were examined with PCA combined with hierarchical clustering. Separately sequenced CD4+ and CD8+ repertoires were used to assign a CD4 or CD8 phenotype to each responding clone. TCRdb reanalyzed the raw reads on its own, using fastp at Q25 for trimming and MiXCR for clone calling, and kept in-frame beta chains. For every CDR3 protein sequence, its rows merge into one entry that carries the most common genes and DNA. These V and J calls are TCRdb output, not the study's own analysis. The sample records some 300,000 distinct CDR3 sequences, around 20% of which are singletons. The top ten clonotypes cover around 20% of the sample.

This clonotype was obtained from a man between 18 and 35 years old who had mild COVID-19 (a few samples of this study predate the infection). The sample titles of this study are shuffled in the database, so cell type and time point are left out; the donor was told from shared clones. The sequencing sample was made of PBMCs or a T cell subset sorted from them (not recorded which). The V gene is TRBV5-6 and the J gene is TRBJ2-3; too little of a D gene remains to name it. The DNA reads TGTGCCAGCAGCCCCGGGTCGGTCCTACCCGATACGCAGTATTTT. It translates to CASSPGSVLPDTQYF.